A selection of T cell receptor beta chains follows, all from one sample in a study of high-grade serous ovarian cancer treatment subgroups. Libraries were prepared by immunoSEQ multiplex PCR; TCRdb keeps only in-frame clonotypes and omits some of them. Of roughly 12,000 clones in the sample, 83% were seen once. Sequenced input: tumor tissue. The receptors were gathered from a human donor with high-grade serous ovarian cancer. The CDR3 runs from the conserved cysteine through the conserved F or W. The order of the fields is D gene, J gene, V gene, clone size, CDR3 DNA, CDR3 protein. The D gene is left open where the match is weak. Clone size is not always given. Where it is, it says once, few, many or a class for expanded clones.

-	TRBJ1-3	TRBV2	-	TGTGCCAGCGCAAACGACAACACCATATATTTT	CASANDNTIYF
-	TRBJ2-7	TRBV28	-	TGTGCCAGCAGTTTCACGGGAGGGGGGTCAGGGGGAGAGCAGTACTTC	CASSFTGGGSGGEQYF
TRBD1	TRBJ1-1	TRBV2	-	TGTGCCAGCAGGTGGGACAGTAACACTGAAGCTTTCTTT	CASRWDSNTEAFF
TRBD2	TRBJ2-7	TRBV28	-	TGTGCCAGCAGTCTTAGGACTAGCAGAAGCTCCTACGAGCAGTACTTC	CASSLRTSRSSYEQYF
TRBD1	TRBJ2-6	TRBV14	-	TGTGCCAGCAGCCGGGACAGGGGACCTGGGGCCAACGTCCTGACTTTC	CASSRDRGPGANVLTF
TRBD2	TRBJ2-3	TRBV5-1	-	TGCGCCAGCAGCTTGGATCGCGGGAGGGGAGATACGCAGTATTTT	CASSLDRGRGDTQYF
TRBD1	TRBJ1-2	TRBV11-2	few	TGTGCCAGCAGCTCCAGCTCGGACAGGGAGAACTATGGCTACACCTTC	CASSSSSDRENYGYTF
-	TRBJ1-4	TRBV9	-	TGTGCCAGCAGCGAATCTCCCCATGAGGCTGAAAAACTGTTTTTT	CASSESPHEAEKLFF
TRBD1	TRBJ2-3	TRBV9	-	TGTGCCAGCAGCTATAAGGACAGGAGTAGCACAGATACGCAGTATTTT	CASSYKDRSSTDTQYF
-	TRBJ1-5	TRBV10-3	-	TGTGCCATGAACATATGGAGGGTTTATCAGCCCCAGCATTTT	CAMNIWRVYQPQHF
TRBD1	TRBJ2-7	TRBV18	-	TGTGCCAGCTCACCGGGGGACAGCTACGAGCAGTACTTC	CASSPGDSYEQYF
TRBD2	TRBJ2-1	TRBV2	-	TGTGCCAGCGAAGCCGGGACTAGCGGGATCGATGAGCAGTTCTTC	CASEAGTSGIDEQFF
TRBD1	TRBJ2-7	TRBV5-8	-	TGTGCCAGCAGCTTGCATTCCGGGACAGGACACTACGAGCAGTACTTC	CASSLHSGTGHYEQYF
-	TRBJ2-1	TRBV5-1	-	TGCGCCAGCAGCGGGGGCAGCATTTACAATGAGCAGTTCTTC	CASSGGSIYNEQFF
TRBD1	TRBJ2-5	TRBV6-1	-	TGTGCCAGCAGGAAACCTGGACAGGGAGAGACCCAGTACTTC	CASRKPGQGETQYF
-	TRBJ1-4	TRBV9	large	TGTGCCAGCAGCGTAGATGGTACTTCAGCATATGAAAAACTGTTTTTT	CASSVDGTSAYEKLFF
-	TRBJ2-3	TRBV27	-	TGTGCCAGCAGGGAGAGGGATACGCAGTATTTT	CASRERDTQYF
TRBD2	TRBJ2-6	TRBV30	once	TGTGCCTGGATCTCGGGAGGGGCCGGGGCCAACGTCCTGACTTTC	CAWISGGAGANVLTF
-	TRBJ2-1	TRBV7-9	-	TGTGCCAGCAGCTTTAAGGGGGGGACCGATGAGCAGTTCTTC	CASSFKGGTDEQFF
TRBD2	TRBJ2-7	TRBV9	-	TGTGCCAGCGGGCTAGCGGGACACGAGCAGTACTTC	CASGLAGHEQYF
-	TRBJ2-3	TRBV7-5	-	TGTGCCAGAAGCCGTAACACCCGAATGACTAGTTGGCGGAAAGATACGCAGTATTTT	CARSRNTRMTSWRKDTQYF
TRBD1	TRBJ2-1	TRBV5-1	once	TGCGCCAGCAGCCTCCCCGGGACAGGAAACAATGAGCAGTTCTTC	CASSLPGTGNNEQFF
-	TRBJ2-7	TRBV30	-	TGTGCCTGGAGTAAGGACATCTCCTACGAGCAGTACTTC	CAWSKDISYEQYF
-	TRBJ1-1	TRBV19	few	TGTGCCAGTAAAAAGGCGGGGAACACTGAAGCTTTCTTT	CASKKAGNTEAFF
-	TRBJ1-2	TRBV19	once	TGTGCCAGTAGTACCGGGACGGCAGGCTATGGCTACACCTTC	CASSTGTAGYGYTF
-	TRBJ1-2	TRBV5-4	-	TGTGCCAGCAGCCGATATCGGGACTATGGCTACACCTTC	CASSRYRDYGYTF
TRBD2	TRBJ2-2	TRBV2	-	TGTGCCAGCAAAGCGGGGGCGAACACCGGGGAGCTGTTTTTT	CASKAGANTGELFF